The clone carrying this T cell receptor beta chain was detected a few times. Its antigen is unidentified. The data were obtained in a study of T cells in Graves' hyperthyroidism and ophthalmopathy. Notes on the study in general: A model using 13 V-J features told ophthalmopathy apart from stable hyperthyroidism.

Deletions cut 4 bases from V and 6 bases from J, with 21 bases between. CDR1 is SGHRS and CDR2 is YFSETQ in the germline V gene. The CDR3 totals 16 residues. It was RNA transcripts that yielded the amplified TCR beta CDR3 regions. Researchers ran a first-round RT-PCR on the TCR CDR3 using the HTBI primer set. TCRdb recomputed calls from the multiplex PCR reads with MiXCR, one row per CDR3 protein. The sample yields 75,000 to 100,000 distinct CDR3 sequences, approximately 40% seen once. Material: peripheral blood or thyroid tissue (not recorded which). The chain has TRBV5-1 and TRBJ2-3; TRBD1 might be the D (5 bases). The receptor was isolated from a woman in her 30s with Graves' hyperthyroidism. CDR3 in DNA: TGCGCCAGCAGCCCTGTCCTCATGGGCAGGGCGGATACGCAGTATTTT. It encodes CASSPVLMGRADTQYF.